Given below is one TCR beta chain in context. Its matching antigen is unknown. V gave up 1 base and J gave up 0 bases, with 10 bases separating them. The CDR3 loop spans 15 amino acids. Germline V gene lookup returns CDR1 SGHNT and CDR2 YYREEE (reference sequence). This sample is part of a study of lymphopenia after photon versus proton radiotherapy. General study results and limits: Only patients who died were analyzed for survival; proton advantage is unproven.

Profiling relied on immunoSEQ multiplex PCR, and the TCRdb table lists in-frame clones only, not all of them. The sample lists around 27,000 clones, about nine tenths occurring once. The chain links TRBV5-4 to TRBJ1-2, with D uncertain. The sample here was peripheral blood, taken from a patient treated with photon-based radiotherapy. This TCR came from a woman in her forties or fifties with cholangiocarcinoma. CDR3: CASSLKASSNYGYTF. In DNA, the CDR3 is TGTGCCAGCAGCTTGAAGGCAAGTTCTAACTATGGCTACACCTTC. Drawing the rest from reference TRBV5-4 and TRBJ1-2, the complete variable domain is ETGVTQSPTHLIKTRGQQVTLRCSSQSGHNTVSWYQQALGQGPQFIFQYYREEENGRGNFPPRFSGLQFPNYSSELNVNALELDDSALYLCASSLKASSNYGYTFGSGTRLTVV.